The 5 T cell receptor beta chains below come from one sample, sequenced in a study of molecular identifiers for immune sequencing clone quantification. Using its own MiXCR run on the PCR reads, TCRdb lists one record per CDR3 protein. Found here are 45,000 to 65,000 distinct CDR3 sequences, about 25% of them singletons; the top ten hold 1.9%. The sequenced sample was naive CD8+ T cells from blood, with Jurkat cell RNA spiked in. As for subset: FACS-sorted CD8+CD4-CCR7+CD45RA+ naive T cells. These receptors all come from a human donor in good health. Some libraries in this study had Jurkat cell RNA spiked in.

A few counts support this clonotype. The chain is built from TRBV30 and TRBJ1-1, with D perhaps TRBD1 (6 bases). The CDR3 spans 14 residues. Germline CDR1 GTSNPN, CDR2 SVGIG (reference sequence). Trimming shortened V by 2 bases and J by 1 base, and 11 bases separated the two germline ends. The CDR3 region has the DNA TGTGCCTGGAGTTGGGGCAGGGGGAACACTGAAGCTTTCTTT. Translating it yields CAWSWGRGNTEAFF.

This clonotype was counted ten times or more. The chain joins TRBV4-1 to TRBJ2-3; 9 bases are shared with TRBD2. With 1 base clipped from V and 3 bases from J, the junction kept 5 bases outside the gene matches. The germline V gene has CDR1 MGHRA and CDR2 YSYEKL. The CDR3 is made up of 16 amino acids. CDR3 sequence (DNA): TGCGCCAGCAGCCAAGTAGCGGGAGAAATAACAGATACGCAGTATTTT. Residues: CASSQVAGEITDTQYF.

This clonotype was counted ten times or more. The chain links TRBV7-2 to TRBJ2-5; a weak D match, TRBD2 (6 bases). The CDR3 spans 16 residues. The V end lost 5 bases, the J end lost 5 bases, and 21 bases lay between the germline ends. CDR1 SGHTA and CDR2 FQGNSA come from the germline V gene. DNA of the CDR3: TGTGCCAGCAGCCGACGTCCGCGACTAGTCCTCGAGACCCAGTACTTC. Amino acids: CASSRRPRLVLETQYF.

This clonotype was seen a handful of times. A read error may account for a junction end that differs from germline. CDR3 bases: TGTGCCAGCAGCTTGATCACCGGACAGGGGTATAATCAGCCCCAGCATTTT. It is translated as CASSLITGQGYNQPQHF. The rearrangement uses TRBV5-3 and TRBJ1-5; 9 nucleotides align to TRBD1. TRBV5-3 is given ORF status, its function remaining uncertain. The length of the CDR3 is 17 residues.

This clonotype has a single count. The V and J genes are TRBV6-5 and TRBJ2-3; weak D call: TRBD2 (6 bases). The CDR3 consists of 15 residues. Germline-derived CDR1 and CDR2 are MNHEY and SVGAGI. V lost 10 bases and J 3 bases, leaving 20 bases between the germline ends. The CDR3 DNA is TGTGCCAACAGCCCGCACCTTAGCGGAACAGATACGCAGTATTTT. Amino acids: CANSPHLSGTDTQYF.